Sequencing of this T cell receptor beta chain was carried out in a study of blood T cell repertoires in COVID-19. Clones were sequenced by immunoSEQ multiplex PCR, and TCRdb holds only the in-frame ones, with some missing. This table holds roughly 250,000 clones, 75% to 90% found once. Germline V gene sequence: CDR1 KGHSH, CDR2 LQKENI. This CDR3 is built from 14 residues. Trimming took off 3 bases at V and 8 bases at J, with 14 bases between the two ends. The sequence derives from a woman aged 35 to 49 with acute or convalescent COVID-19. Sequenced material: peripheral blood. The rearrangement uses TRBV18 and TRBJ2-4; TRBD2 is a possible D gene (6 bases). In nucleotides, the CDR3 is TGTGCCAGCTCACCGCGGGGACCGCGAGACATTCAGTACTTC. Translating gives CASSPRGPRDIQYF.